This record looks at one TCR beta chain sequence and its context. This sample is drawn from a study of blood T cell repertoires in COVID-19. Overall study context: Samples came from the United States, Italy and Spain, spanning acute and convalescent COVID-19. PBMCs, B-cell-depleted T cells, or T cells were the source of the cDNA or gDNA that made up the material.

The authors' processing: Estimation of nucleated cell counts was performed using reference gene primer amplification. Only in-frame clones appear in the TCRdb table, and some are missing; sequencing was by immunoSEQ multiplex PCR. The D gene and trimming were derived from the DNA, and the V and J assignments and clone size from that table. The sample contains about 160,000 clones, approximately 92% of which appear only once. Followed over time, Seattle patients had been enrolled while infection was active. The CDR3 sequence is 15 residues long. Germline-derived CDR1 and CDR2 are SGDLS and YYNGEE. V shed 2 bases and J 9 bases; nucleotides not matched to a gene: 10.

V is TRBV9 and J is TRBJ2-4; TRBD1 matches at 8 bases. This clonotype was sampled from a man aged 25-45 years with COVID-19, enrolled during active disease. The material sequenced was peripheral blood. DNA for the CDR3: TGTGCCAGCAGCGTGGAACTACGACAGGGGAGCATTCAGTACTTC. Amino acids: CASSVELRQGSIQYF. The variable domain in full, with the rest retrieved from reference TRBV9 and TRBJ2-4, is DSGVTQTPKHLITATGQRVTLRCSPRSGDLSVYWYQQSLDQGLQFLIQYYNGEERAKGNILERFSAQQFPDLHSELNLSSLELGDSALYFCASSVELRQGSIQYFGAGTRLSVL.